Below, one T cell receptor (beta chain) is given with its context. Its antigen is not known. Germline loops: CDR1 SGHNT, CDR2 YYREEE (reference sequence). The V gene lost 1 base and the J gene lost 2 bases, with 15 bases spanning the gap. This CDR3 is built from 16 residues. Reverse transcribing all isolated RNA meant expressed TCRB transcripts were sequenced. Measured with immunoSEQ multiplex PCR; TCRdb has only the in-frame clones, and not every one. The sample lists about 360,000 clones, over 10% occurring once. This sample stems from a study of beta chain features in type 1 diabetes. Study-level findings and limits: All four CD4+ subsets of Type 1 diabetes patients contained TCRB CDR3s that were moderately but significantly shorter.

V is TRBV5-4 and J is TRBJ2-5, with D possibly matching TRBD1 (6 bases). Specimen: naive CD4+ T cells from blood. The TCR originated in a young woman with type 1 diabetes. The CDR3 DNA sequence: TGTGCCAGCAGCTTGCAGGACAGTCCCCTTCAAGAGACCCAGTACTTC. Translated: CASSLQDSPLQETQYF. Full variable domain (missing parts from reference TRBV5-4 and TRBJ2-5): ETGVTQSPTHLIKTRGQQVTLRCSSQSGHNTVSWYQQALGQGPQFIFQYYREEENGRGNFPPRFSGLQFPNYSSELNVNALELDDSALYLCASSLQDSPLQETQYFGPGTRLLVL.